The TCR beta chain described here comes from a study of blood T cell repertoires in COVID-19. About the research overall: Donors in the United States, Italy and Spain gave samples during acute or convalescent COVID-19. In each case, the material was cDNA or gDNA derived from T cells, B-cell-depleted T cells, or PBMCs.

CDR3 size: 12 residues. Deletions cut 6 bases from V and 5 bases from J, with 7 bases between. Under the authors' procedure: Nucleated cell counts were estimated from reference gene primer amplification. Some clones are missing from TCRdb's copy, which holds only in-frame ones; the method was immunoSEQ multiplex PCR. V, J and clone size are those of that table, while D and trimming were read from the DNA. This sample has approximately 140,000 clones, with about four fifths found just once. The rearrangement uses TRBV12-3 or TRBV12-4 and TRBJ2-2; D gene unclear. The receptor comes from a middle-aged man with active or convalescent COVID-19. Sequenced sample: peripheral blood. The CDR3 DNA is TGTGCCAGCAGGTTCAGGACCGGGGAGCTGTTTTTT. Translated: CASRFRTGELFF.